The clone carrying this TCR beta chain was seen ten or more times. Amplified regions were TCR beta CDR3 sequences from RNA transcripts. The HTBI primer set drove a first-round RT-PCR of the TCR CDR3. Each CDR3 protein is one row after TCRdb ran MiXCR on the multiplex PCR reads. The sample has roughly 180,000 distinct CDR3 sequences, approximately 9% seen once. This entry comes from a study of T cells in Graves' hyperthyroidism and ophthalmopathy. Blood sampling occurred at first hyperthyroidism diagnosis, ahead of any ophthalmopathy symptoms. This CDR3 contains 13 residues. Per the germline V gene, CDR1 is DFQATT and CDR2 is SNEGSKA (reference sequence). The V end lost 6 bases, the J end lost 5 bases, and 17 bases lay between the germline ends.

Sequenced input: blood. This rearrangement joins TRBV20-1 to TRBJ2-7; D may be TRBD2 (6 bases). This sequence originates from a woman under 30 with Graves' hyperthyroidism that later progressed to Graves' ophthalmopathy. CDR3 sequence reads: CSAPGTPGNEQYF. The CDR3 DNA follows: TGCAGTGCGCCGGGGACTCCAGGCAACGAGCAGTACTTC.